This TCR beta chain is drawn from a study of T cell responses to AZD1222 COVID-19 vaccine. Regarding this clone: Its specificity is unknown.

Trimming shortened V by 5 bases and J by 2 bases, and 12 bases separated the two germline ends. From germline, CDR1 is SEHNR and CDR2 FQNEAQ (reference sequence). This CDR3 spans 15 amino acids. Profiled with immunoSEQ multiplex PCR; TCRdb holds only in-frame clones, not every one. The repertoire includes under 150,000 clones, 88% of them detected once, and around 19% sits in the top ten. Study-level findings and limits: Only a handful of AZD1222 recipients tested seropositive at baseline. The span of vaccine-associated CD4 TCRs extended across spike, with dominance at 160-218 and 743-854. White British donors predominated, females outnumbered males, and clonal diversity was possibly underestimated. Scientists sampled the repertoires only once the peak T cell response had passed.

The TCR originated in an adult in good health. Sample: peripheral blood, taken on day 0 of MenACWY control vaccination. The V gene is TRBV7-9, the J gene TRBJ1-4; possibly TRBD1 for D (6 bases). This chain's CDR3 is CASSTQGPTNEKLFF. As DNA, the CDR3 is TGTGCCAGCAGCACACAGGGACCGACTAATGAAAAACTGTTTTTT.